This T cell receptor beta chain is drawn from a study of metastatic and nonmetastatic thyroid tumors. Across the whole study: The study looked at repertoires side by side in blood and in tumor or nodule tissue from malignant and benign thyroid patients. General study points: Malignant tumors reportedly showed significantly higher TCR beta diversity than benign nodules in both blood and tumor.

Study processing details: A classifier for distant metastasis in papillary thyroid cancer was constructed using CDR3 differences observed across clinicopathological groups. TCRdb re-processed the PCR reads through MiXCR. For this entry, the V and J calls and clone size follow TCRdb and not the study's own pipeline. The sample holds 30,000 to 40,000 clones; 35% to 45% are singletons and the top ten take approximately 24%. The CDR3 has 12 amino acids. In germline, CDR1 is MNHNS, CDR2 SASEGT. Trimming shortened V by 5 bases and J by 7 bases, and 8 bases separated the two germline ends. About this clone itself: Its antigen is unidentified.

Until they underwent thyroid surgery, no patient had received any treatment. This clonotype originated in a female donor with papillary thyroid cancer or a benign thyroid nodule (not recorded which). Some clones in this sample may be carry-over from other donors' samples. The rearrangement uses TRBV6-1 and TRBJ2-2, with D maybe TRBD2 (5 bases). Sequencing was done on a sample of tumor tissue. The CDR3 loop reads CASSLGSGELFF. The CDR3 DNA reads TGTGCCAGCAGTCTGGGGAGCGGGGAGCTGTTTTTT.